These 11 T cell receptor beta chains share one sample of origin, sequenced in a study of cytomegalovirus exposure and HLA in healthy donors. 13 Jbeta primers and 60 Vbeta primers were used for the PCR. Here immunoSEQ multiplex PCR was the method, and the copy in TCRdb shows in-frame clones only, minus some. The sample comprises some 100,000 clones, about 86% of which are singletons, and under 2.5% rests with the top ten. The sample comprised PBMCs. The source of these receptors is a woman in her 30s in good health and CMV-seronegative.

The V gene is TRBV29-1, the J gene TRBJ1-2; D is uncertain. V lost 7 bases and J 1 base, leaving 13 bases between the germline ends. Germline loops: CDR1 SQVTM, CDR2 ANQGSEA. The CDR3 covers 13 residues. The CDR3 loop reads CSAPTGDNYGYTF. The CDR3 nucleotides read TGCAGCGCTCCGACCGGGGATAACTATGGCTACACCTTC.

This clone was observed a handful of times. The CDR3 DNA follows: TGTGCCAGCATTAGGGAGGGGGTCGGGGAAAAACTGTTTTTT. Its protein product is CASIREGVGEKLFF. The chain uses TRBV2 and TRBJ1-4; possible D gene TRBD1, 6 bases. The CDR3 sequence is 14 residues long. Trimming left V 7 bases short and J 8 bases short, with 17 bases between. Germline loops: CDR1 SNHLY, CDR2 FYNNEI.

The CDR3 region is CASSIFRDRINSNQPQHF. CDR3 DNA: TGTGCCAGTAGTATTTTTCGGGACAGAATTAATAGCAATCAGCCCCAGCATTTT. The J gene is TRBJ1-5, the V gene TRBV19; 7 nucleotides agree with TRBD1. Germline V gene data show CDR1 as LNHDA and CDR2 as SQIVND (reference sequence). Trimming removed 3 bases from V and 0 bases from J; junction bases left unmatched: 11. This CDR3 spans 18 amino acids.

In this sample, this clone turned up a few times. The V call is TRBV9, the J call TRBJ2-1, with 7 bases aligning to TRBD2. Germline CDR1 reads SGDLS; CDR2 reads YYNGEE. Trimming at V came to 0 bases and at J to 9 bases, leaving 3 bases not matched to a gene. CDR3 length: 13 amino acids. The CDR3 bases are TGTGCCAGCAGCGTAGTCGGGGAGGGTGAGCAGTTCTTC. Translating it yields CASSVVGEGEQFF.

The chain combines TRBV7-2 with TRBJ2-3, with 9 bases lining up with TRBD2. J was trimmed by 4 bases and V by 1 base; bases with no gene match: 3. This CDR3 region has 15 residues. Germline CDR1 is SGHTA and CDR2 is FQGNSA. The CDR3 sequence is CASSLVAGGADTQYF. CDR3 coding DNA: TGTGCCAGCAGCTTAGTGGCGGGAGGGGCAGATACGCAGTATTTT. Full variable domain (remainder filled in from reference TRBV7-2 and TRBJ2-3): GAGVSQSPSNKVTEKGKDVELRCDPISGHTALYWYRQSLGQGLEFLIYFQGNSAPDKSGLPSDRFSAERTGGSVSTLTIQRTQQEDSAVYLCASSLVAGGADTQYFGPGTRLTVL.

The chain joins TRBV7-2 to TRBJ2-5; 10 bases are shared with TRBD2. CDR1 is SGHTA, CDR2 FQGNSA, per germline. There are 15 residues in the CDR3. The junction had 4 bases not matched to a gene; V was cut back by 5 bases and J by 1 base. The DNA for the CDR3 is TGTGCCAGCAGCCAACTAGCGGGGCTCCAAGAGACCCAGTACTTC. Its translation: CASSQLAGLQETQYF.

This rearrangement joins TRBV10-1 to TRBJ2-1, with TRBD2 matching over 11 bases. The CDR3 runs 13 residues. After removal of 8 bases from V and 7 bases from J, the junction contained 4 bases not matched to a gene. Germline CDR1 reads WNHNN; CDR2 reads SYGVQD (reference sequence). CDR3 in amino acids: CASRLAGTNEQFF. The CDR3 bases are TGCGCCAGCCGACTAGCGGGGACGAATGAGCAGTTCTTC.

This chain connects TRBV28 to TRBJ2-5; 11 positions agree with TRBD1. V dropped 4 bases and J dropped 5; count of bases not matched to a gene: 3. CDR3 length: 14 amino acids. Germline CDR1 and CDR2: MDHEN and SYDVKM. The CDR3 nucleotides read TGTGCCAGCAGTTCCTGGACAGGGGGCGAGACCCAGTACTTC. Translated, it gives CASSSWTGGETQYF.

This clone has a single count. V and J are TRBV15 and TRBJ2-1, with 7 positions matching TRBD2. The length of the CDR3 is 13 residues. V gave up 5 bases and J gave up 6 bases; unmatched junction bases: 4. Looked up from germline, CDR1 is LNHNV and CDR2 is YYDKDF (reference sequence). DNA of the CDR3: TGTGCCACCAGCCCGGGAGGTAGCAATGAGCAGTTCTTC. It translates to CATSPGGSNEQFF.

The CDR3 DNA sequence: TGCGCCAGCAGCCGAGGGGAGGGCCTTTCCTACGAGCAGTACTTC. This sequence encodes CASSRGEGLSYEQYF. V usage is TRBV4-1 and J usage is TRBJ2-7; TRBD2 agrees at 7 bases. Per germline, CDR1 MGHRA and CDR2 YSYEKL. Trimming cost V 4 bases and J 1 base; bases outside gene matches: 7. The CDR3 totals 15 residues.

This clone was seen just once. The rearrangement uses TRBV30 and TRBJ1-1, with no clear D. V was pared by 2 bases and J by 8 bases, with 12 bases between. The CDR3 length is 12 residues. Per the germline V gene, CDR1 is GTSNPN and CDR2 is SVGIG (reference sequence). Written as DNA, the CDR3 is TGTGCCTGGAGTCCCGGGGAAATGGAAGCTTTCTTT. It encodes CAWSPGEMEAFF.